The 29 T cell receptor beta chains listed next were all sequenced from one sample in a study of T cells in Graves' hyperthyroidism and ophthalmopathy. From RNA transcripts, TCR beta CDR3 regions were amplified. An initial round of RT-PCR targeting the TCR CDR3 relied on the HTBI primer set. TCRdb reanalysed the multiplex PCR reads using MiXCR and keeps one entry per CDR3 protein. The repertoire includes 540,000 or so distinct CDR3 sequences, 35% to 55% of them detected once, and roughly 19% sits in the top ten. The sequenced sample was peripheral blood or thyroid tissue (not recorded which). The receptors originated from an adult woman with Graves' disease, either hyperthyroidism or ophthalmopathy (not recorded which).

This clonotype was counted many times. The chain combines TRBV7-9 with TRBJ2-7; D is possibly TRBD2 (6 bases). CDR3 length equals 15 residues. The germline V gene has CDR1 SEHNR and CDR2 FQNEAQ (reference sequence). Trimming shortened V by 5 bases and J by 7 bases, and 21 bases separated the two germline ends. The DNA for the CDR3 is TGTGCCAGCAGCAAGGGACTTTCCTTGGAAGAAGAGCAGTACTTC. It codes for CASSKGLSLEEEQYF.

This clonotype was seen repeatedly, ten times or more. V and J are TRBV6-5 and TRBJ2-7, with D perhaps matching TRBD2 (6 bases). The germline V gene has CDR1 MNHEY and CDR2 SVGAGI. The V end was cut by 3 bases, the J end by 0 bases, with 18 bases between. The CDR3 runs to 17 residues. The CDR3 region has the DNA TGTGCCAGCAGTTATCATCGTACCGGGACTTCCTCCTACGAGCAGTACTTC. It encodes CASSYHRTGTSSYEQYF.

This chain joins TRBV25-1 and TRBJ2-3; 8 positions agree with TRBD1. This CDR3 has 15 amino acids. Germline CDR1 and CDR2: MGHDK and SYGVNS. Unmatched junction bases numbered 10, after V lost 3 bases and J lost 8 bases. CDR3 sequence: CASSESTGGTGTQYF. Here the CDR3 DNA reads TGTGCCAGCAGTGAGTCTACAGGGGGAACTGGTACGCAGTATTTT.

The genes are TRBV24-1 and TRBJ1-1; D perhaps matches TRBD1 (6 bases). CDR3 size: 15 residues. Germline V gene sequence: CDR1 KGHDR, CDR2 SFDVKD. Trimming left V 4 bases short and J 0 bases short, with 11 bases between. CDR3 in amino acids: CATSDLDRLNTEAFF. The CDR3 nucleotides are TGTGCCACCAGTGACCTGGACAGACTGAACACTGAAGCTTTCTTT.

The V and J genes are TRBV7-9 and TRBJ2-7; no clear D. The CDR3 consists of 12 residues. V lost 0 bases, J lost 6 bases, and 6 bases lay in between. From germline, CDR1 is SEHNR and CDR2 FQNEAQ (reference sequence). CDR3 amino acids: CASSLASSEQYF. In nucleotides, the CDR3 is TGTGCCAGCAGCTTAGCGTCTTCCGAGCAGTACTTC.

The chain combines TRBV6-6 with TRBJ2-5, with 7 positions matching TRBD1. CDR3 size: 15 residues. V lost 5 bases to trimming and J lost 3 bases; unmatched junction nucleotides: 9. Germline V gene lookup returns CDR1 MNHNY and CDR2 SVGAGI (reference sequence). In DNA form, the CDR3 reads TGTGCCAGCAGTCGGGACAGCCTACAAAAAGAGACCCAGTACTTC. Protein sequence: CASSRDSLQKETQYF.

This clonotype was picked up a small number of times. The CDR3 region has the DNA TGTGCCAGCAGGCGGGAGACGAACACTGAAGCTTTCTTT. It codes for CASRRETNTEAFF. The chain recombines TRBV2 with TRBJ1-1; no clear D. V was shortened by 6 bases and J by 1 base, with 9 bases between the two germline ends. The V gene's germline CDR1 is SNHLY and CDR2 FYNNEI. CDR3 length equals 13 residues.

The rearrangement uses TRBV10-3 and TRBJ1-2; the D is unclear. This CDR3 is 14 amino acids long. Germline V gene data show CDR1 as ENHRY and CDR2 as SYGVKD. V gave up 2 bases and J gave up 5 bases, with 12 bases separating them. The CDR3 region has the DNA TGTGCCATCAGTGAGACCTTGACGATATATGGCTACACCTTC. It is translated as CAISETLTIYGYTF.

There are many counts of this clonotype. J is TRBJ1-3 and V is TRBV4-1, with no clear D. Trimming took 1 base from V and 11 from J, leaving 15 bases between them. Germline CDR1 is MGHRA and CDR2 is YSYEKL. The CDR3 has 14 amino acids. The CDR3 bases are TGCGCCAGCAGCCAAGGTCGGGAGAAGGTGTCCATATATTTT. Translating gives CASSQGREKVSIYF.

For this clonotype: A read error may be the cause here, since a much bigger clone is one base away. This chain uses TRBV6-1 with TRBJ2-6; D assignment may be TRBD1 or TRBD2 (5 bases each). Germline CDR1 reads MNHNS; CDR2 reads SASEGT. The CDR3 is 19 amino acids. CDR3 nucleotides: TGTGCCAGCAAGAGGGACCGACCCGGGCTTTACTCTGAGGCCAACGTCCTGACTTTC. Translating gives CASKRDRPGLYSEANVLTF.

This clonotype was detected a few times. The CDR3 here is CASSSDPATTEAFF. The CDR3 DNA is TGTGCCAGCAGCAGCGACCCCGCGACCACTGAAGCTTTCTTT. The chain uses TRBV5-4 and TRBJ1-1; D call uncertain. The V gene's germline CDR1 is SGHNT and CDR2 YYREEE (reference sequence). The CDR3 contains 14 residues. V was clipped by 4 bases and J by 4 bases, with 14 bases between them.

This clonotype was observed at least ten times. Here the CDR3 DNA reads TGTGCCAGCAGCGTTGGACAGTCTAACACCGGGGAGCTGTTTTTT. This sequence encodes CASSVGQSNTGELFF. The chain is built from TRBV2 and TRBJ2-2; tentative D call: TRBD1 (6 bases). This CDR3 is 15 amino acids long. Germline V lookup: CDR1 SNHLY, CDR2 FYNNEI. V was shortened by 6 bases and J by 2 bases, with 13 bases between the two germline ends.

In this sample, this clonotype turned up a few times. This chain joins TRBV20-1 and TRBJ2-1; 12 nucleotides align to TRBD2. The CDR3 spans 14 residues. Germline loops: CDR1 DFQATT, CDR2 SNEGSKA (reference sequence). V shed 4 bases and J 7 bases; nucleotides not matched to a gene: 5. The CDR3 loop reads CSAISGTSGNEQFF. CDR3 DNA: TGCAGTGCTATATCCGGGACTAGCGGGAATGAGCAGTTCTTC.

This clonotype turned up a few times. The chain joins TRBV2 to TRBJ1-6; D ambiguous. The germline V gene encodes CDR1 SNHLY and CDR2 FYNNEI. The length of the CDR3 is 11 residues. V dropped 6 bases and J dropped 9 bases, with 6 bases sitting between them. The CDR3 region is CASREGSPLHF. Here the CDR3 DNA reads TGTGCCAGCAGGGAGGGTTCACCCCTCCACTTT.

The chain links TRBV5-1 to TRBJ2-7; D possibly corresponds to TRBD2 (6 bases). Germline assignment: CDR1 SGHRS and CDR2 YFSETQ. V dropped 3 bases and J dropped 6 bases, with 19 bases sitting between them. The CDR3 runs to 15 residues. Here the CDR3 reads CASSSNAGLGSEQYF. The CDR3 region has the DNA TGCGCCAGCAGCTCCAACGCGGGACTCGGAAGCGAGCAGTACTTC. Full variable domain (rest looked up from reference TRBV5-1 and TRBJ2-7): KAGVTQTPRYLIKTRGQQVTLSCSPISGHRSVSWYQQTPGQGLQFLFEYFSETQRNKGNFPGRFSGRQFSNSRSEMNVSTLELGDSALYLCASSSNAGLGSEQYFGPGTRLTVT.

With respect to this clonotype: This may be a read error: a much more frequent sequence differs by one nucleotide. The chain employs TRBV5-1 and TRBJ2-2; 8 bases match TRBD1. Unmatched junction bases numbered 10, after V lost 1 base and J lost 2 bases. This CDR3 region has 18 residues. Germline values: CDR1 SGHRS, CDR2 YFSETQ. The CDR3 DNA follows: TGCGCCAGCAGCTTGAACCTCCAGGACAGGGCAAACACCGGGGAGCTGTTTTTT. Translated: CASSLNLQDRANTGELFF.

The gene calls are TRBV12-3 or TRBV12-4 and TRBJ1-2, with D tentatively TRBD1 (5 bases). The CDR3 is 13 amino acids. Trimming shortened V by 7 bases and J by 7 bases, and 16 bases separated the two germline ends. The CDR3: CASTLGRQGGYTF. CDR3 in DNA: TGTGCCAGCACCCTGGGCCGCCAGGGTGGCTACACCTTC.

J is TRBJ1-5 and V is TRBV19; TRBD1 matches 9 bases. With V trimmed by 3 bases and J by 4 bases, 1 base remained unmatched. Germline V gives CDR1 LNHDA, CDR2 SQIVND (reference sequence). This CDR3 comprises 14 residues. CDR3 sequence: CASSMDRGNQPQHF. DNA of the CDR3: TGTGCCAGTAGTATGGACAGGGGTAATCAGCCCCAGCATTTT.

The chain joins TRBV7-2 to TRBJ1-2, with D hard to call. The CDR3 runs to 9 residues. The V gene's germline CDR1 is SGHTA and CDR2 FQGNSA. V dropped 6 bases and J dropped 10 bases, with 6 bases sitting between them. CDR3 loop: CASSANYTF. As DNA, the CDR3 is TGTGCCAGCAGTGCTAACTACACCTTC.

This chain links TRBV14 with TRBJ1-2; TRBD1 aligns across 7 bases. This CDR3 spans 14 amino acids. The V and J ends lost 5 bases and 4 bases, in that order; junction bases with no gene match: 7. The germline CDR1 and CDR2 sequences are SGHDN and FVKESK. CDR3 DNA: TGTGCCAGCAGCGCTCAACAGGGGACCTATGGCTACACCTTC. Its translation: CASSAQQGTYGYTF.

This chain's CDR3 is CSAVRSTYEHF. The CDR3 DNA sequence: TGCAGTGCTGTACGGTCTACCTACGAGCATTTT. This sequence joins TRBV20-1 and TRBJ1-5; D gene uncertain. Trimming took off 5 bases at V and 14 bases at J, with 16 bases between the two ends. The germline CDR1 and CDR2 sequences are DFQATT and SNEGSKA (reference sequence). The CDR3 extends over 11 amino acids.

This clonotype came up a few times. The rearrangement links TRBV6-5 to TRBJ2-5, with 8 bases fitting TRBD1. CDR1 is MNHEY, CDR2 SVGAGI, per germline. V was clipped by 8 bases and J by 1 base; unmatched bases: 15. This CDR3 region has 17 residues. The CDR3 spells CASRKIDRGPLQETQYF. The CDR3 DNA sequence: TGTGCCAGCCGCAAGATAGACAGGGGCCCTCTCCAAGAGACCCAGTACTTC.

The chain employs TRBV18 and TRBJ1-2, with TRBD1 matching 7 bases. Germline V gives CDR1 KGHSH, CDR2 LQKENI. The CDR3 runs to 14 residues. The V gene end was trimmed by 2 bases and the J gene end by 4 bases; junction bases not matched to a gene: 4. CDR3 coding DNA: TGTGCCAGCTCACCAGGGGACAGAGTCTATGGCTACACCTTC. It encodes CASSPGDRVYGYTF.

The chain combines TRBV10-3 with TRBJ1-1; 7 bases line up with TRBD1. J was trimmed by 5 bases and V by 2 bases; bases with no gene match: 2. Germline V gene data show CDR1 as ENHRY and CDR2 as SYGVKD. There are 13 residues in the CDR3. The DNA for the CDR3 is TGTGCCATCAGTGAGACAGGGGTAACTGAAGCTTTCTTT. This sequence encodes CAISETGVTEAFF.

The chain couples TRBV20-1 to TRBJ1-6; 9 bases match TRBD1. CDR1 DFQATT and CDR2 SNEGSKA come from the germline V gene (reference sequence). The CDR3 has 14 residues. With V trimmed by 4 bases and J by 8 bases, 6 bases remained unmatched. CDR3 in DNA: TGCAGTGCTACACAGGGGGCGCCGGATTCACCCCTCCACTTT. It yields the protein CSATQGAPDSPLHF.

This clonotype was seen many times. V and J are TRBV5-1 and TRBJ2-6; 10 bases agree with TRBD1. Trimming took 4 bases from V and 0 from J; bases not matched to a gene: 7. This CDR3 is built from 18 residues. The germline CDR1 and CDR2 sequences are SGHRS and YFSETQ. The CDR3 protein is CASSPGTGALSGANVLTF. The CDR3 coding sequence is TGCGCCAGCAGCCCCGGGACAGGGGCACTCTCTGGGGCCAACGTCCTGACTTTC.

A few counts support this clonotype. This chain joins TRBV30 and TRBJ1-6; no clear D gene. V was trimmed by 6 bases and J by 5 bases, leaving 11 bases between them. The CDR3 is made up of 13 amino acids. Per the germline V gene, CDR1 is GTSNPN and CDR2 is SVGIG (reference sequence). DNA for the CDR3: TGTGCCTGCCGGACCTACCATAATTCACCCCTCCACTTT. It is translated as CACRTYHNSPLHF.

This chain's CDR3 is CASSPGNRNYEQYF. Here the CDR3 DNA reads TGTGCCAGCAGCCCGGGGAACCGCAACTACGAGCAGTACTTC. This chain uses TRBV9 with TRBJ2-7, with D possibly TRBD2 on 5 matching bases. The CDR3 contains 14 residues. The V gene lost 4 bases and the J gene lost 3 bases, with 14 bases spanning the gap. The germline CDR1 and CDR2 sequences are SGDLS and YYNGEE. The full variable domain, completed using reference TRBV9 and TRBJ2-7, is DSGVTQTPKHLITATGQRVTLRCSPRSGDLSVYWYQQSLDQGLQFLIQYYNGEERAKGNILERFSAQQFPDLHSELNLSSLELGDSALYFCASSPGNRNYEQYFGPGTRLTVT.

This chain joins TRBV19 and TRBJ1-2; possibly TRBD1 for D (6 bases). This CDR3 is built from 12 residues. CDR1 is LNHDA and CDR2 is SQIVND in the germline V gene (reference sequence). V lost 4 bases to trimming and J lost 3 bases, with 6 bases between them. The CDR3 nucleotides read TGTGCCAGTAGTAAGGGGGACTATGGCTACACCTTC. It encodes CASSKGDYGYTF.